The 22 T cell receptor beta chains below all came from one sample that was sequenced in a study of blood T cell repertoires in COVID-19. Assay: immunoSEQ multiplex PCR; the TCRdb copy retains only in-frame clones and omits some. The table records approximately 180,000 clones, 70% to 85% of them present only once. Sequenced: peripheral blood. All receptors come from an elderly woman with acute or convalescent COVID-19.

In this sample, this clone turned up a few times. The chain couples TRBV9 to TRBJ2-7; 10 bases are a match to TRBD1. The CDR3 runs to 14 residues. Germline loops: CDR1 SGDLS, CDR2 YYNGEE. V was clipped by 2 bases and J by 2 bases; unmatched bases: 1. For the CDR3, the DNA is TGTGCCAGCAGCGTTGGGACAGGGGCCTACGAGCAGTACTTC. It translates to CASSVGTGAYEQYF.

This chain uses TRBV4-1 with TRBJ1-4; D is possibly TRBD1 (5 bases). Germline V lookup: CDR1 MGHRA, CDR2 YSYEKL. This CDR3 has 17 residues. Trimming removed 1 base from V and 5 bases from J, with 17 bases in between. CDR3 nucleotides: TGCGCCAGCAGCCAAGTTTCATCGGGGGTCTTAAATGAAAAACTGTTTTTT. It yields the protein CASSQVSSGVLNEKLFF.

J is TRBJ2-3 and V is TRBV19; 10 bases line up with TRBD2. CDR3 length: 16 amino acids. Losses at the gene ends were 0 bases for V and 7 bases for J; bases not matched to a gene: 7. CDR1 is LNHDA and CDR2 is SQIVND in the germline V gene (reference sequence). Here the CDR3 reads CASSIDRTSGAYTQYF. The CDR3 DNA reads TGTGCCAGTAGTATAGATCGAACTAGCGGGGCGTATACGCAGTATTTT. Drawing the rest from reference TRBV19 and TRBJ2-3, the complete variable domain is DGGITQSPKYLFRKEGQNVTLSCEQNLNHDAMYWYRQDPGQGLRLIYYSQIVNDFQKGDIAEGYSVSREKKESFPLTVTSAQKNPTAFYLCASSIDRTSGAYTQYFGPGTRLTVL.

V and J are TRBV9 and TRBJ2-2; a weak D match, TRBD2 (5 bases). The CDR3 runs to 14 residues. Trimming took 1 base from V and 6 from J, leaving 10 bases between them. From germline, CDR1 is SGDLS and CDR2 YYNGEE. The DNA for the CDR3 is TGTGCCAGCAGCGTATCGAGGGTAGCCGGGGAGCTGTTTTTT. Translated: CASSVSRVAGELFF.

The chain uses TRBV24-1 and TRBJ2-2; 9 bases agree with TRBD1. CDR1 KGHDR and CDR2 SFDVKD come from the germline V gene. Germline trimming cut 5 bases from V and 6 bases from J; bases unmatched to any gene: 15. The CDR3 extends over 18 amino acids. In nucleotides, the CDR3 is TGTGCCACCAGTGGCATCCCGGGACAGGGTGTTGTCGCCGGGGAGCTGTTTTTT. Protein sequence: CATSGIPGQGVVAGELFF.

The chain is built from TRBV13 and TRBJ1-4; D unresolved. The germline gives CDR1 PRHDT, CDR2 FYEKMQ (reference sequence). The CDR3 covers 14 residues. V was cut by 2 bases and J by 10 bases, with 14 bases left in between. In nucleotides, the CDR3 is TGTGCCAGCAGCTTATGGGCCCAGCGGACAAAACTGTTTTTT. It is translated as CASSLWAQRTKLFF.

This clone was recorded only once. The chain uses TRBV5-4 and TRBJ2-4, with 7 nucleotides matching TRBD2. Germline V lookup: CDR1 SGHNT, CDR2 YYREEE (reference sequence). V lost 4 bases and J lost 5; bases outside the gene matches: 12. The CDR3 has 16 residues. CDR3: CASSPGGRVKQNIQYF. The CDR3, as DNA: TGTGCCAGCAGCCCTGGGGGGAGGGTGAAGCAAAACATTCAGTACTTC.

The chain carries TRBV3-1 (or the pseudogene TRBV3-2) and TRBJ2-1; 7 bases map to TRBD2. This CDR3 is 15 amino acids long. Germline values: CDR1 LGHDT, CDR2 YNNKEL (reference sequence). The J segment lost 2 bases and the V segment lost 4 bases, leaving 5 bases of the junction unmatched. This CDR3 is CASSRSGTTYNEQFF. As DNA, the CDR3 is TGTGCCAGCAGCCGCTCCGGGACTACCTACAATGAGCAGTTCTTC.

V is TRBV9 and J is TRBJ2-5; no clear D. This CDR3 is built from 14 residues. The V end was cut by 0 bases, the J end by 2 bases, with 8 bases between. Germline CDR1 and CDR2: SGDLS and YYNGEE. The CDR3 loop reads CASSVATRQETQYF. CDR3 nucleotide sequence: TGTGCCAGCAGCGTAGCCACGAGGCAAGAGACCCAGTACTTC.

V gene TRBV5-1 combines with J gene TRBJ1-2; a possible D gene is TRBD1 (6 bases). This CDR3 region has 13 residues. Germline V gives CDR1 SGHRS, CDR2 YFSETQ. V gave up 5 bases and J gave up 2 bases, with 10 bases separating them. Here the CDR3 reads CASRQGTNYGYTF. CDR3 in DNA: TGCGCCAGCAGACAGGGTACCAACTATGGCTACACCTTC.

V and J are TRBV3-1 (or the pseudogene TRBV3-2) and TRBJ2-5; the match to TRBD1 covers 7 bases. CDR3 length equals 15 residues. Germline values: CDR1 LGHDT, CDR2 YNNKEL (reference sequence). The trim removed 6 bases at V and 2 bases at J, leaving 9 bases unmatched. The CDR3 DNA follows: TGTGCCAGCAGGCCCCAAGACAGGGAGCAAGAGACCCAGTACTTC. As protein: CASRPQDREQETQYF.

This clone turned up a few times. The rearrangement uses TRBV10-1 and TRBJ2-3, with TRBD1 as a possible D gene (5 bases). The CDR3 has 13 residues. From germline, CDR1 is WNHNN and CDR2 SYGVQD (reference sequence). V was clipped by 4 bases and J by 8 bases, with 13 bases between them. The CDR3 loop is CASSVGRQGTQYF. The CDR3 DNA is TGCGCCAGCAGTGTCGGCAGGCAGGGTACGCAGTATTTT.

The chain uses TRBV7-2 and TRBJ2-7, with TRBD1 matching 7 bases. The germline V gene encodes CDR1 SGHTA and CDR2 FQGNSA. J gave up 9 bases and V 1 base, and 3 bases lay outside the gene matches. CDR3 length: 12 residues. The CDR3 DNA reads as TGTGCCAGCAGCTTAGTAGGGGGCCGGCAGTACTTC. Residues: CASSLVGGRQYF.

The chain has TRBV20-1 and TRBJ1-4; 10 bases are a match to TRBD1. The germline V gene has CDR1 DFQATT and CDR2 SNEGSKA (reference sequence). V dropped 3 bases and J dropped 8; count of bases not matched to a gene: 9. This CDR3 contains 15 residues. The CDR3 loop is CSASPWTGGEEKLFF. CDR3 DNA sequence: TGCAGTGCTAGTCCATGGACAGGGGGTGAGGAAAAACTGTTTTTT.

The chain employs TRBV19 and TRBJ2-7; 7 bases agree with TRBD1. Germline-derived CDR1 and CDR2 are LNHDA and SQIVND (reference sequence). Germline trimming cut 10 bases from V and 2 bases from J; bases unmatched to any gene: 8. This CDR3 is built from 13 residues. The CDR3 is CATSDRAPYEQYF. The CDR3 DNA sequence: TGTGCCACCTCAGACAGGGCTCCCTACGAGCAGTACTTC.

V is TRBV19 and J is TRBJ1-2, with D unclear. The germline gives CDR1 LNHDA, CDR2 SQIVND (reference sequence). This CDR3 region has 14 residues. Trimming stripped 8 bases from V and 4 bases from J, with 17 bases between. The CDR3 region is CASAETGGVYGYTF. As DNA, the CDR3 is TGTGCCAGTGCAGAGACGGGTGGCGTCTATGGCTACACCTTC.

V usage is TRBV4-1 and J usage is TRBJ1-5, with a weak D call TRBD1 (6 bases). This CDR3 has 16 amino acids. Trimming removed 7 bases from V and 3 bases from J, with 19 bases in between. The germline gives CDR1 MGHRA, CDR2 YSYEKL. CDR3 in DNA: TGCGCCAGCATCTTTCCCCTACGGACAGCCAATCAGCCCCAGCATTTT. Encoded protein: CASIFPLRTANQPQHF.

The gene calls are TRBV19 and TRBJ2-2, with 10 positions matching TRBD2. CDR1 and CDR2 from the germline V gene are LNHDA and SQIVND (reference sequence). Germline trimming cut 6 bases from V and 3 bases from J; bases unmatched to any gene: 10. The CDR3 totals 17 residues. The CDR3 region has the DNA TGTGCCAGTAGGACGGGAAAGAGCGGGGGGGACACCGGGGAGCTGTTTTTT. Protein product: CASRTGKSGGDTGELFF.

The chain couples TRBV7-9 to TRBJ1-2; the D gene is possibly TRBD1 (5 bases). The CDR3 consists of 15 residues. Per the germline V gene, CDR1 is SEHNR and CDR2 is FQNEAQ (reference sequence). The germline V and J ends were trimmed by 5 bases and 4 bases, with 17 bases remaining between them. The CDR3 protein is CASSVPTDDGYGYTF. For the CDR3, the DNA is TGTGCCAGCAGCGTACCGACAGACGATGGCTATGGCTACACCTTC.

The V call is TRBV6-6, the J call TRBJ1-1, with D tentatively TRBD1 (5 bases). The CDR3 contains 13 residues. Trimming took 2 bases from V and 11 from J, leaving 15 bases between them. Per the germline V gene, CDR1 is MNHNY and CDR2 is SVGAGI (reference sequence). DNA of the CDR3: TGTGCCAGCAGTTACGGGGATCGGGGGAGGGCTTTCTTT. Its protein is CASSYGDRGRAFF.

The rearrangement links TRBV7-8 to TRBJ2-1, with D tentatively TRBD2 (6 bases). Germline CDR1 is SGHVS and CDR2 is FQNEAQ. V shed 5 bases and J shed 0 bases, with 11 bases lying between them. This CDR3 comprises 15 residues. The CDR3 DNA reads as TGTGCCAGCAGCCATCGGGAGAGCTCCTACAATGAGCAGTTCTTC. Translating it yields CASSHRESSYNEQFF.

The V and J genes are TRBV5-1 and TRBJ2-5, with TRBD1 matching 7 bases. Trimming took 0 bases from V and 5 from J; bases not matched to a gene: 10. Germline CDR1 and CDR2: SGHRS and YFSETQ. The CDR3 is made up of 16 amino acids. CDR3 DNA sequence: TGCGCCAGCAGCTTGGAAGTCGGGACAGCTGAGGAGACCCAGTACTTC. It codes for CASSLEVGTAEETQYF.